This T cell receptor (beta chain) was sequenced for a study of long-term antiretroviral therapy in people with HIV. The overall study: The earliest samples came from an era when ART typically awaited falling CD4 counts. General study findings and limits: Versus controls, repertoires in people with HIV had narrower CDR3 length ranges. Blood in the study was drawn between the mid-2000s and the late 2010s, possibly under older ART regimens, which may be less effective than current ones. Pre-ART expanded clones dominated the repertoire at every time point.

Survey level was the resolution at which the v3.0 immunoSEQ assay ran. Libraries were prepared by immunoSEQ multiplex PCR; TCRdb keeps only in-frame clonotypes and omits some of them. This sample has 15,000 to 20,000 clones; under 85% occur once, and the top ten carry roughly 15%. Germline lookup yields CDR1 SGHVS and CDR2 FQNEAQ. Trimming left V 1 base short and J 2 bases short, with 9 bases between. The CDR3 consists of 14 residues. Note on this clone: The antigen remains unidentified.

The sequence came from a young man with HIV. The material sequenced was unsorted PBMCs, taken around 2.2 years before starting antiretroviral therapy. V and J are TRBV7-8 and TRBJ2-7; D is undetermined. The CDR3 DNA sequence: TGTGCCAGCAGCTTAGTCGCCCATACCTACGAGCAGTACTTC. This sequence encodes CASSLVAHTYEQYF. Full variable domain (outside the CDR3, taken from reference TRBV7-8 and TRBJ2-7): GAGVSQSPRYKVAKRGQDVALRCDPISGHVSLFWYQQALGQGPEFLTYFQNEAQLDKSGLPSDRFFAERPEGSVSTLKIQRTQQEDSAVYLCASSLVAHTYEQYFGPGTRLTVT.